This T cell receptor beta chain was profiled in a study of OX40 agonist ivuxolimab in advanced cancers. Across the study: Recorded diagnoses for dose-escalation patients were hepatocellular carcinoma, melanoma, renal cell or head and neck cancer. Three patients, one with hepatocellular carcinoma and two with cutaneous melanoma, achieved partial responses.

Clones were sequenced by immunoSEQ multiplex PCR, and TCRdb holds only the in-frame ones, with some missing. This table holds roughly 75,000 clones, about 89% found once. CDR1 and CDR2 (germline): LNHDA, SQIVND (reference sequence). With V trimmed by 4 bases and J by 5 bases, 4 bases remained unmatched. The CDR3 runs 14 residues. The source is an adult with an advanced solid tumor such as melanoma, head and neck, liver or kidney cancer. The chain links TRBV19 to TRBJ1-4; 7 nucleotides agree with TRBD1. Sequences were derived from CD4+ or CD8+ T cells sorted from blood, sampled in a trial of the OX40 agonist ivuxolimab. The CDR3 here is CASSTRDRNEKLFF. As DNA, the CDR3 is TGTGCCAGTAGTACCCGGGACAGAAATGAAAAACTGTTTTTT.